The T cell receptor (beta chain) described here comes from a study of blood T cell repertoires in COVID-19. Study in general: Samples taken during acute and convalescent COVID-19 were collected in the United States, Italy and Spain. Sources were T cells, B-cell-depleted T cells, or PBMCs; the material itself was cDNA or gDNA.

How the authors handled the data: Amplified reference gene primers provided the basis for estimating nucleated cell counts. Method: immunoSEQ multiplex PCR; TCRdb's copy keeps in-frame clones and lacks some. V, J and clone size reflect that table, while D and trimming were determined from the DNA. This table holds 250,000 or so clones, roughly 89% found once. Losses at the gene ends were 0 bases for V and 4 bases for J; bases not matched to a gene: 2. There are 14 residues in the CDR3. CDR1 is LGHDT and CDR2 is YNNKEL in the germline V gene (reference sequence). Sample: peripheral blood. This rearrangement joins TRBV3-1 (or the pseudogene TRBV3-2) to TRBJ1-2, with 7 bases fitting TRBD1. The receptor's source is a middle-aged woman who had recovered from COVID-19. The CDR3 loop reads CASSQDKGAYGYTF. In DNA form, the CDR3 reads TGTGCCAGCAGCCAAGATAAGGGGGCCTATGGCTACACCTTC.